Shown below are 18 T cell receptor beta chains from a single sample sequenced in a study of cytomegalovirus exposure and HLA in healthy donors. 13 Jbeta primers and 60 Vbeta primers were used for the PCR. Sequencing was performed with immunoSEQ multiplex PCR; in TCRdb, only in-frame clones are kept and a portion is missing. The sample contains 90,000 to 100,000 clones, 80% to 85% of which appear only once. The sequenced material came from PBMCs. All receptors come from a man between 40 and 49 years old in good health and CMV-seronegative.

This chain uses TRBV5-6 with TRBJ2-5, with D maybe TRBD2 (6 bases). Germline CDR1 and CDR2: SGHDT and YYEEEE. This CDR3 has 15 amino acids. V lost 0 bases to trimming and J lost 5 bases, with 14 bases between them. CDR3 sequence: CASSLARGWGETQYF. The CDR3 bases are TGTGCCAGCAGCTTGGCTCGGGGGTGGGGTGAGACCCAGTACTTC.

This clone was observed a handful of times. The chain links TRBV27 to TRBJ1-5, with 7 bases matching TRBD1. The V and J ends lost 4 bases and 5 bases, in that order; junction bases with no gene match: 5. The CDR3 is 14 amino acids. Germline loops: CDR1 MNHEY, CDR2 SMNVEV (reference sequence). For the CDR3, the DNA is TGTGCCAGCAGTTCTGGGACAGATTATCAGCCCCAGCATTTT. Translated, it gives CASSSGTDYQPQHF.

This chain joins TRBV28 and TRBJ1-4; a weak D match, TRBD1 (6 bases). Germline-derived CDR1 and CDR2 are MDHEN and SYDVKM. This CDR3 is 16 amino acids long. V gave up 7 bases and J gave up 7 bases, with 22 bases separating them. CDR3 sequence: CASTPYGGGNFEKLFF. For the CDR3, the DNA is TGTGCCAGCACCCCGTACGGGGGGGGCAATTTTGAAAAACTGTTTTTT.

This clone was picked up a small number of times. The gene calls are TRBV4-1 and TRBJ2-2; 9 nucleotides align to TRBD1. The trim removed 0 bases at V and 0 bases at J, leaving 2 bases unmatched. Looked up from germline, CDR1 is MGHRA and CDR2 is YSYEKL. The CDR3 is 17 residues long. CDR3 nucleotides: TGCGCCAGCAGCCAAGATCGGGACAGGGCGAACACCGGGGAGCTGTTTTTT. The encoded protein is CASSQDRDRANTGELFF.

The chain combines TRBV5-1 with TRBJ2-5; perhaps TRBD1 as D (5 bases). The CDR3 contains 13 residues. Trimming cost V 0 bases and J 4 bases, with 7 bases left between them. Per germline, CDR1 SGHRS and CDR2 YFSETQ. CDR3 region: CASSLATGETQYF. The CDR3 DNA follows: TGCGCCAGCAGCTTGGCTACAGGAGAGACCCAGTACTTC.

The chain joins TRBV11-2 to TRBJ2-5; TRBD2 matches 8 bases. The germline V gene has CDR1 SGHAT and CDR2 FQNNGV. The V segment lost 1 base and the J segment 5 bases; nucleotides outside the gene matches: 3. The length of the CDR3 is 14 residues. DNA for the CDR3: TGTGCCAGCAGCTTAGGACTAGCGTCGGAGACCCAGTACTTC. It encodes CASSLGLASETQYF.

The chain carries TRBV5-4 and TRBJ2-7, with TRBD2 identical over 13 bases. V was pared by 2 bases and J by 6 bases, with 2 bases of the junction left unmatched. This CDR3 spans 14 amino acids. Germline assignment: CDR1 SGHNT and CDR2 YYREEE (reference sequence). CDR3 coding DNA: TGTGCCAGCAGCTTTGGACTAGCGGGGGCCGAGCAGTACTTC. It translates to CASSFGLAGAEQYF.

This chain joins TRBV6-1 and TRBJ1-2, with 8 bases fitting TRBD1. The CDR3 is 13 amino acids. Trimming cost V 10 bases and J 4 bases; bases outside gene matches: 8. Germline V gene sequence: CDR1 MNHNS, CDR2 SASEGT. In DNA, the CDR3 is TGTGCCACTATGGACAGGGTGCCCTATGGCTACACCTTC. Residues: CATMDRVPYGYTF.

This rearrangement joins TRBV5-1 to TRBJ2-5, with 9 bases identical to TRBD1. Germline CDR1 and CDR2: SGHRS and YFSETQ. The ends lost 4 bases at V and 5 bases at J; junction bases unmatched: 9. The CDR3 extends over 15 amino acids. CDR3 in DNA: TGCGCCAGCAGCGCGAGGACAGGGGACGGTGAGACCCAGTACTTC. Amino acid sequence: CASSARTGDGETQYF.

The J gene is TRBJ2-1, the V gene TRBV2, with TRBD1 as a possible D gene (6 bases). The V end lost 6 bases, the J end lost 13 bases, and 16 bases lay between the germline ends. Germline lookup yields CDR1 SNHLY and CDR2 FYNNEI. The CDR3 has 12 residues. The CDR3 region is CASSYDRDKQFF. The CDR3 DNA sequence: TGTGCCAGCAGCTACGACCGGGACAAACAGTTCTTC.

DNA for the CDR3: TGTGCCAGCACCCTCTTAGTTATGGGCCGAAGGAATGAGCAGTTCTTC. Amino acid sequence: CASTLLVMGRRNEQFF. The chain recombines TRBV7-9 with TRBJ2-1; D is unclear. V gave up 7 bases and J gave up 7 bases, with 23 bases separating them. Germline V gives CDR1 SEHNR, CDR2 FQNEAQ (reference sequence). The CDR3 spans 16 residues.

The CDR3 DNA sequence: TGTGCCTGGACAGCGTCAAGCCACAATCAGCCCCAGCATTTT. It yields the protein CAWTASSHNQPQHF. The chain has TRBV30 and TRBJ1-5; D remains ambiguous. CDR1 GTSNPN and CDR2 SVGIG come from the germline V gene (reference sequence). CDR3 length equals 14 residues. V dropped 4 bases and J dropped 3 bases, with 13 bases sitting between them.

This clone was seen more than once but under ten times. This sequence joins TRBV6-1 and TRBJ1-4; D not resolved. Germline values: CDR1 MNHNS, CDR2 SASEGT. Trimming pared 6 bases from V and 7 bases from J, leaving 12 bases between. The CDR3 loop spans 13 amino acids. The CDR3 sequence: CASRQTTAEKLFF. The CDR3 coding sequence is TGTGCCAGCAGACAAACCACCGCTGAAAAACTGTTTTTT.

The chain carries TRBV7-7 and TRBJ2-1; 11 nucleotides match TRBD2. V dropped 1 base and J dropped 6; count of bases not matched to a gene: 11. Germline CDR1 is SSHAT and CDR2 is FNYEAQ (reference sequence). The CDR3 consists of 18 residues. DNA of the CDR3: TGTGCCAGCAGCTTAGTCCTAGCGGGGGGCCCGAGATCCAATGAGCAGTTCTTC. It yields the protein CASSLVLAGGPRSNEQFF.

The chain has TRBV9 and TRBJ1-2, with 7 bases fitting TRBD1. Germline trimming cut 4 bases from V and 8 bases from J; bases unmatched to any gene: 11. CDR1 SGDLS and CDR2 YYNGEE come from the germline V gene. The CDR3 extends over 14 amino acids. The CDR3: CASSLETGAGGYTF. As DNA, the CDR3 is TGTGCCAGCAGCTTAGAAACAGGGGCGGGAGGCTACACCTTC.

This clone was seen more than once but under ten times. This rearrangement joins TRBV5-1 to TRBJ1-2; 9 bases line up with TRBD1. This CDR3 is built from 15 residues. V shed 4 bases, J shed 2 bases, and the junction held 6 bases outside the gene matches. Germline V gene sequence: CDR1 SGHRS, CDR2 YFSETQ. This CDR3 reads CASSVKQGANYGYTF. CDR3 coding DNA: TGCGCCAGCAGCGTTAAACAGGGGGCCAACTATGGCTACACCTTC.

This clone has a handful of counts. CDR3 amino acids: CASSPPAGNTEAFF. The CDR3 DNA is TGTGCCAGCTCACCACCGGCGGGGAACACTGAAGCTTTCTTT. This rearrangement joins TRBV18 to TRBJ1-1; D unclear. The CDR3 spans 14 residues. V was shortened by 0 bases and J by 1 base, with 6 bases between the two germline ends. Per the germline V gene, CDR1 is KGHSH and CDR2 is LQKENI.

The chain uses TRBV18 and TRBJ2-1, with 9 positions matching TRBD1. V dropped 2 bases and J dropped 8; count of bases not matched to a gene: 4. The CDR3 is 14 residues long. CDR1 is KGHSH and CDR2 is LQKENI in the germline V gene. CDR3 nucleotide sequence: TGTGCCAGCTCACCAGGGACAGGGCTTCATGAGCAGTTCTTC. Translated: CASSPGTGLHEQFF. Combining the CDR3 with reference TRBV18 and TRBJ2-1 gives the whole variable domain NAGVMQNPRHLVRRRGQEARLRCSPMKGHSHVYWYRQLPEEGLKFMVYLQKENIIDESGMPKERFSAEFPKEGPSILRIQQVVRGDSAAYFCASSPGTGLHEQFFGPGTRLTVL.